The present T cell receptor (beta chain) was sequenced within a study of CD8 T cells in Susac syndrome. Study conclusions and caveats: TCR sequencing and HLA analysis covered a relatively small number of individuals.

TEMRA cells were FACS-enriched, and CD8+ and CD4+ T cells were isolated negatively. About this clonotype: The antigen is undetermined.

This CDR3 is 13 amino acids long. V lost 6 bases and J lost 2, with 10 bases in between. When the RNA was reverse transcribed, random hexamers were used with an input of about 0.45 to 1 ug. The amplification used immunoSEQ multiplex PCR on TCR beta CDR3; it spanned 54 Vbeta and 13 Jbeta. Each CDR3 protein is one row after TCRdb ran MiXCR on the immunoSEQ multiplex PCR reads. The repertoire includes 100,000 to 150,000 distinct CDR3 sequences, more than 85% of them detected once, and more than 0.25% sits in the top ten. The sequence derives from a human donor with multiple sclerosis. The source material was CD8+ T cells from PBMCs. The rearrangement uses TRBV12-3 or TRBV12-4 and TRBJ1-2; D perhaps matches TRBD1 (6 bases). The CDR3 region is CASSPTGNYGYTF. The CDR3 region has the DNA TGTGCCAGCAGCCCTACAGGGAACTATGGCTACACCTTC.